The rows below give T cell receptor beta chains drawn from one sample of a study of T-cell memory formation after mild COVID-19. TCRdb re-called the 5' RACE reads with MiXCR, one entry per CDR3 protein. Of roughly 350,000 distinct CDR3 sequences in the sample, around 27% were seen once. Material for sequencing was PBMCs or a T cell subset sorted from them (not recorded which). Receptor source: an adult woman who had mild COVID-19 (a few samples of this study predate the infection). Cell type and time point are not known. Both conserved end residues are part of each CDR3. The order of the fields is V gene, D gene, CDR3 protein. The D gene is left open where the match is weak.

>TRBV24-1|TRBD2
CATTSSGSADTQYF
>TRBV11-2|TRBD2
CASSLDGLAPGRDTQYF
>TRBV4-2|TRBD2
CASSQETGGKIQYF
>TRBV6-2/TRBV6-3|NA
CASSDPNPRDTQYF
>TRBV27|TRBD1
CASSFGTGGPRNTGELFF
>TRBV19|NA
CASSTPNRKTQYF
>TRBV4-3|TRBD2
CASSQDTSGSADTQYF
>TRBV14|NA
CASSHVAGLVTDTQYF
>TRBV7-2|NA
CASSHRAPNTGELFF
>TRBV24-1|NA
CATSGPTGVGAFF
>TRBV7-3|NA
CASSLMGFNTEAFF
>TRBV12-3/TRBV12-4|TRBD1
CASSPRTGPPYEQYF
>TRBV4-3|TRBD1
CASSQERTGVNTEAFF
>TRBV3-1|NA
CASSLIPTGELFF
>TRBV9|NA
CASSGHVGETQYF
>TRBV7-2|NA
CASSLGRTSQETQYF
>TRBV11-2|NA
CASSPTGWGSYEQYF
>TRBV20-1|NA
CSARIGRGNTEAFF
>TRBV5-1|NA
CASSGPRGQTPPEAFF
>TRBV7-2|NA
CASSSQGWGAEAFF
>TRBV12-3/TRBV12-4|NA
CASSSRASLLHF
>TRBV29-1|TRBD2
CSVNSGSSYNEQFF
>TRBV12-3/TRBV12-4|NA
CASSLGGLGGETQYF
>TRBV7-9|NA
CASSATGVGFF
>TRBV3-1|NA
CASSRRGTTTANYEQYF
>TRBV3-1|TRBD1
CASSKQGSAYEQYF
>TRBV5-5|NA
CASSLGPKQGKAGANVLTF
>TRBV20-1|TRBD1
CSARRQGAGTEAFF
>TRBV12-5|TRBD1
CASGLVPGQGLTYEQYF
>TRBV2|TRBD1
CASRPQGTGANVLTF
>TRBV4-2|TRBD2
CASSPAGGPNNEQFF
>TRBV10-3|TRBD1
CAISVGTGNTEAFF
>TRBV12-3/TRBV12-4|NA
CASSLGSGQVLYSNQPQHF
>TRBV25-1|NA
CASSLTKDNQPQHF
>TRBV5-1|NA
CASSLVQGTDTQYF
>TRBV2|TRBD1
CASSEHRGNTGELFF
>TRBV9|NA
CASSVALLQSEQFF
>TRBV9|NA
CASSVLSSYNEQFF
>TRBV4-1|NA
CASSQGARGYGYTF
>TRBV29-1|NA
CSVEVGDNSYEQYF
>TRBV3-1|NA
CASRPGPYNYGYTF
>TRBV11-1|NA
CASSIRAAPYEQYF